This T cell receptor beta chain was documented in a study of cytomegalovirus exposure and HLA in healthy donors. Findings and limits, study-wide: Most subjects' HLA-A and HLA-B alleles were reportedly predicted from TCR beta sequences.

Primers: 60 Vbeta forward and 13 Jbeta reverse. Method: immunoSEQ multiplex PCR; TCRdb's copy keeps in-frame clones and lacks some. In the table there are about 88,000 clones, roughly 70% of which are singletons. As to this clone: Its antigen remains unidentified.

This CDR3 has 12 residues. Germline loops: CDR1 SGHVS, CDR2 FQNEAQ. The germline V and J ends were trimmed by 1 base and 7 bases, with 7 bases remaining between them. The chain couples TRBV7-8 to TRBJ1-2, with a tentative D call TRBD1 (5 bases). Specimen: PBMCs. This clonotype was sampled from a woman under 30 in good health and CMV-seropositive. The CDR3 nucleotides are TGTGCCAGCAGCTTAGGGCAGGGTGGCTACACCTTC. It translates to CASSLGQGGYTF.